The source of this TCR beta chain is a study of blood T cells in healthy people across ages. Germline assignment: CDR1 SQVTM and CDR2 ANQGSEA. This CDR3 contains 11 residues. The authors ran a second PCR of 7 to 11 cycles using a sample-barcoded 5' primer and a J-beta primer mix. TCRdb reprocessed the 5' RACE reads via MiXCR and lists one record per CDR3 protein. Of roughly 700,000 distinct CDR3 sequences in the sample, about half were seen once. Extracted total RNA amounted to at least 5.5 micrograms for each sample. General study findings and limits: Both naive CD4+ cell counts and diversity were greater in long-lived donors than in aged donors. Unknown CMV status may confound age-related changes in expanded clones.

This clonotype was seen a single time. The antigen is unknown. The junction departs from the called germline gene at one end, perhaps through a read error. The chain uses TRBV29-1 and TRBJ1-2; D gene ambiguous. This TCR came from an older woman in good health. Sequencing was carried out using blood. CDR3 residues: CSGEDHHGYTF. The CDR3 region has the DNA TGCAGCGGTGAAGATCACCACGGTTACACCTTC.